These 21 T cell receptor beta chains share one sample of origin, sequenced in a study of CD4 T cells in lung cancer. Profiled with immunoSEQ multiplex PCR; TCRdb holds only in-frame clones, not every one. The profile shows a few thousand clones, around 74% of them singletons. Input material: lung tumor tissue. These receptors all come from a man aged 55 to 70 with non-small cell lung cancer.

CDR3 in DNA: TGTGCCAGCAGCCGACTAGCGGGAGACACCGGGGAGCTGTTTTTT. It yields the protein CASSRLAGDTGELFF. The V and J genes are TRBV4-2 and TRBJ2-2; 12 bases line up with TRBD2. CDR1 LGHNA and CDR2 YNFKEQ come from the germline V gene. V shed 4 bases, J shed 3 bases, and the junction held 0 bases outside the gene matches. There are 15 residues in the CDR3.

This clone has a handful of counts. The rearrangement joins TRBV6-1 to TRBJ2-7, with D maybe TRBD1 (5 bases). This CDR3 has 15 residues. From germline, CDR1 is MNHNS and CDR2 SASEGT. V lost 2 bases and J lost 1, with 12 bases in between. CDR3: CASSESLGDSYEQYF. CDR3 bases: TGTGCCAGCAGTGAAAGTCTAGGGGATTCCTACGAGCAGTACTTC.

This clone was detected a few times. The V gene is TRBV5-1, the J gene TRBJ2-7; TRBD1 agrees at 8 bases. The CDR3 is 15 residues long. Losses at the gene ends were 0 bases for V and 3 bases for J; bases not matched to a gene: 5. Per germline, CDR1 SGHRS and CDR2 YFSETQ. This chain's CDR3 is CASSLETGVNYEQYF. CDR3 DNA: TGCGCCAGCAGCTTGGAGACAGGGGTTAACTACGAGCAGTACTTC. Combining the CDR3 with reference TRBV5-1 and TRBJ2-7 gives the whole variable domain KAGVTQTPRYLIKTRGQQVTLSCSPISGHRSVSWYQQTPGQGLQFLFEYFSETQRNKGNFPGRFSGRQFSNSRSEMNVSTLELGDSALYLCASSLETGVNYEQYFGPGTRLTVT.

Here the CDR3 reads CASSLGTRGVKTQYF. For the CDR3, the DNA is TGTGCCAGCAGCCTCGGGACTAGGGGAGTAAAGACCCAGTACTTC. This rearrangement joins TRBV6-1 to TRBJ2-5; 8 bases are a match to TRBD2. The germline V gene has CDR1 MNHNS and CDR2 SASEGT. Germline trimming cut 6 bases from V and 6 bases from J; bases unmatched to any gene: 12. The CDR3 covers 15 residues.

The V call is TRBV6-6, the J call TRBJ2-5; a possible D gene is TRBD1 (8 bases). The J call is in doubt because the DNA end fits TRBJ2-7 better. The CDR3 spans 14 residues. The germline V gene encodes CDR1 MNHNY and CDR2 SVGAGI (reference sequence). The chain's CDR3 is CASSERDRSYEQYF. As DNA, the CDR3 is TGTGCCAGCAGTGAGCGGGACAGGTCCTACGAGCAGTACTTC.

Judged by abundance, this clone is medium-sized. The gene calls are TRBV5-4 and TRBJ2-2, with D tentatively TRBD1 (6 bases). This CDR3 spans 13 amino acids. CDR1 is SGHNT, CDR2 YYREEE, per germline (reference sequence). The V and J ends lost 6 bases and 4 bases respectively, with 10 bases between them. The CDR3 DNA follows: TGTGCCAGCACCACAGGGAGCACCGGGGAGCTGTTTTTT. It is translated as CASTTGSTGELFF.

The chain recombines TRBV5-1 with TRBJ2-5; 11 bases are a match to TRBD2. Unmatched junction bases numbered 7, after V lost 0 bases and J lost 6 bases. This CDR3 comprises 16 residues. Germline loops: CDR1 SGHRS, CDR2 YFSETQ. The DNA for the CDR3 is TGCGCCAGCAGCTTGGATCTAGCGGGAGGCGGGAAGACCCAGTACTTC. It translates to CASSLDLAGGGKTQYF.

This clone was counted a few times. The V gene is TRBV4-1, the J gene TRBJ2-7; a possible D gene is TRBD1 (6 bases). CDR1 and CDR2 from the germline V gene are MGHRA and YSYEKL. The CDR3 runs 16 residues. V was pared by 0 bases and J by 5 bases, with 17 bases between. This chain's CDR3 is CASSQDRYRVGHEQYF. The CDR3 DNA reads TGCGCCAGCAGCCAAGATCGGTACAGGGTGGGGCACGAGCAGTACTTC.

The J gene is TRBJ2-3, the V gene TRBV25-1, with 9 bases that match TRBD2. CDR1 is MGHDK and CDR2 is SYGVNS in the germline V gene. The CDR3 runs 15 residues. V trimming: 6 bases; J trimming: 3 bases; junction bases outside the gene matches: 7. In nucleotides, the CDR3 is TGTGCCAGCAGACTAGCGGGTCCGGTGACAGATACGCAGTATTTT. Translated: CASRLAGPVTDTQYF.

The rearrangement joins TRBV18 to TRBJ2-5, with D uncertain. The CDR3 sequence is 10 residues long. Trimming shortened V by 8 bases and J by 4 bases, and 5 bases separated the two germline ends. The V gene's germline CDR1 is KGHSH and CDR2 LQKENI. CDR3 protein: CASAGETQYF. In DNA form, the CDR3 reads TGTGCCAGCGCAGGAGAGACCCAGTACTTC.

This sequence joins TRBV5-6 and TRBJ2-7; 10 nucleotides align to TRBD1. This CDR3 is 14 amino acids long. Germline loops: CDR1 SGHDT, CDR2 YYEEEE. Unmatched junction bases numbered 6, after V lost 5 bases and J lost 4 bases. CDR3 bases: TGTGCCAGCAGGGTCCGGGACAGGGGTTACGAGCAGTACGTC. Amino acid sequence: CASRVRDRGYEQYV.

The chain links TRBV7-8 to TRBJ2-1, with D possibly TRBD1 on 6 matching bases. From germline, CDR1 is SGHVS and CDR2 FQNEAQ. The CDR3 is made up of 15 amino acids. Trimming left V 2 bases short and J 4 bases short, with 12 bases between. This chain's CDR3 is CASSLRDIGYNEQFF. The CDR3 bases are TGTGCCAGCAGCTTACGGGACATCGGGTACAATGAGCAGTTCTTC.

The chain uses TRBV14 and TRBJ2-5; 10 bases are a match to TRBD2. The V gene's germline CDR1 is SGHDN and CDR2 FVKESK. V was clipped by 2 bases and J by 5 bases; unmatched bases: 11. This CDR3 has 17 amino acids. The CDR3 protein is CASSQHFVAGGEETQYF. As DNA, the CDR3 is TGTGCCAGCAGCCAACATTTCGTAGCGGGGGGAGAGGAGACCCAGTACTTC.

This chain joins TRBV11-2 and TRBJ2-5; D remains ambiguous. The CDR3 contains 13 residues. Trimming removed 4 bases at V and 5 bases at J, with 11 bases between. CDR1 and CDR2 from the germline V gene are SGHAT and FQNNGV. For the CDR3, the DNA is TGTGCCAGCAGCTCCTCCATCCGGGAGACCCAGTACTTC. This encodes CASSSSIRETQYF.

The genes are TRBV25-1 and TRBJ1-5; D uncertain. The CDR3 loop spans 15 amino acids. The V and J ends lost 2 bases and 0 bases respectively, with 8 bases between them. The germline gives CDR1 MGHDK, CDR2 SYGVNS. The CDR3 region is CASSEGGYSNQPQHF. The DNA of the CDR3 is TGTGCCAGCAGTGAAGGCGGTTATAGCAATCAGCCCCAGCATTTT.

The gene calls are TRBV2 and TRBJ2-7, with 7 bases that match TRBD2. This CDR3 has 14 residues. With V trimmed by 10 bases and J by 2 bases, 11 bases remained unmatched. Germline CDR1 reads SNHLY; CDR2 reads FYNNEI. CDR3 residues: CATRPAGYPYEQYV. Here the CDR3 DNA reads TGTGCCACCCGCCCAGCGGGATACCCCTACGAGCAGTACGTC.

The chain's CDR3 is CASSLEGNEQFF. The CDR3 nucleotides are TGTGCCAGCAGCCTGGAGGGGAATGAGCAGTTCTTC. The J gene is TRBJ2-1, the V gene TRBV4-2, with D possibly matching TRBD2 (6 bases). Per the germline V gene, CDR1 is LGHNA and CDR2 is YNFKEQ. V lost 4 bases to trimming and J lost 7 bases, with 8 bases between them. This CDR3 is 12 amino acids long.

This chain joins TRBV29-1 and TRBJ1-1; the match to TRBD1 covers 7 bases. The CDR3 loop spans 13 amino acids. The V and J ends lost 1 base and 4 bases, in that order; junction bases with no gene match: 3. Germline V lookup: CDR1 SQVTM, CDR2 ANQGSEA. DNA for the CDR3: TGCAGCGTTGAAGCGGCAGGGGGCACTGAAGCTTTCTTT. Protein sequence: CSVEAAGGTEAFF.

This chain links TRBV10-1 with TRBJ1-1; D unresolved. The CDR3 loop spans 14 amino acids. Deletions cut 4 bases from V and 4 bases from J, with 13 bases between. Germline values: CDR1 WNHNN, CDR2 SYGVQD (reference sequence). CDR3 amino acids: CASSGAGRGTEAFF. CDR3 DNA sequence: TGCGCCAGCAGTGGGGCCGGGAGAGGCACTGAAGCTTTCTTT.

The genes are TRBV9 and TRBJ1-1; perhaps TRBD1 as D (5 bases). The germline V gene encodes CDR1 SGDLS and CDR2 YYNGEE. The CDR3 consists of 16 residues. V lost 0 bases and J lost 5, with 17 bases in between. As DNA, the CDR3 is TGTGCCAGCAGCGTAGGCGCTGGGGGTGGGGGGACTGAAGCTTTCTTT. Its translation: CASSVGAGGGGTEAFF.

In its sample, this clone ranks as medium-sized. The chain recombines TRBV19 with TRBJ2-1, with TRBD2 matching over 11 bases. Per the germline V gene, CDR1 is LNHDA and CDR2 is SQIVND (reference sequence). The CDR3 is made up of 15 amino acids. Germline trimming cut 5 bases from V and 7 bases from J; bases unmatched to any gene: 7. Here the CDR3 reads CASSFSGRAKNEQFF. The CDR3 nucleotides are TGTGCCAGTAGTTTTAGCGGGAGGGCCAAGAATGAGCAGTTCTTC.